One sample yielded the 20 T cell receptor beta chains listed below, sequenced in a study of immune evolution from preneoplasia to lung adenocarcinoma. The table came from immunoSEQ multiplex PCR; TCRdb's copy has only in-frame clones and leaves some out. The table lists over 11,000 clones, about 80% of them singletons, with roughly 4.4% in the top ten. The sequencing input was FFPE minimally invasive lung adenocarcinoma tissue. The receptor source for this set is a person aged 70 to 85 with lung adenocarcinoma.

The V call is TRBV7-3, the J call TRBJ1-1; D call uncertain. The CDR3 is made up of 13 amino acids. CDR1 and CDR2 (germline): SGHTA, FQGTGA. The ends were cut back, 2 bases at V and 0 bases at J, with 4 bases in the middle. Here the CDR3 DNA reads TGTGCCAGCAGCTTACAGATGAACACTGAAGCTTTCTTT. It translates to CASSLQMNTEAFF. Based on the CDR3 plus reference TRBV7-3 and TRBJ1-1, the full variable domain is GAGVSQTPSNKVTEKGKYVELRCDPISGHTALYWYRQSLGQGPEFLIYFQGTGAADDSGLPNDRFFAVRPEGSVSTLKIQRTERGDSAVYLCASSLQMNTEAFFGQGTRLTVV.

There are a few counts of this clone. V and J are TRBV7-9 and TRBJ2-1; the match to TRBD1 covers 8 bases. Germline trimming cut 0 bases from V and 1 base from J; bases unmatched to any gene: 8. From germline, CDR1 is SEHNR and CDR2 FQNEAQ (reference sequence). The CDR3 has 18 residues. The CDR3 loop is CASSLAGATGGSYNEQFF. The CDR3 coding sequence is TGTGCCAGCAGCTTAGCTGGGGCTACAGGGGGTTCCTACAATGAGCAGTTCTTC.

The CDR3 region has the DNA TGTGCCAGCAGCCCGCCGGTAGCGGGAATAGAGACCCAGTACTTC. Translated: CASSPPVAGIETQYF. V and J are TRBV11-3 and TRBJ2-5; 8 nucleotides line up with TRBD2. The V gene end was trimmed by 5 bases and the J gene end by 4 bases; junction bases not matched to a gene: 9. The V gene's germline CDR1 is SGHNT and CDR2 YENEEA. The CDR3 loop spans 15 amino acids.

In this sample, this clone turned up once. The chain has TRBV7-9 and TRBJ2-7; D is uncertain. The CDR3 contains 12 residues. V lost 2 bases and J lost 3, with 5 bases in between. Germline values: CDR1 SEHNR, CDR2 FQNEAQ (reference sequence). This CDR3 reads CASSLQNYEQYF. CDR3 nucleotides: TGTGCCAGCAGCTTACAAAACTACGAGCAGTACTTC.

The CDR3 reads CASSLEGVGEQYF. CDR3 DNA sequence: TGTGCCAGCAGTTTAGAGGGGGTAGGGGAGCAGTACTTC. This rearrangement joins TRBV27 to TRBJ2-7; tentatively, D is TRBD1 (6 bases). CDR1 and CDR2 (germline): MNHEY, SMNVEV (reference sequence). V lost 2 bases, J lost 7 bases, and 12 bases lay in between. The CDR3 is made up of 13 amino acids.

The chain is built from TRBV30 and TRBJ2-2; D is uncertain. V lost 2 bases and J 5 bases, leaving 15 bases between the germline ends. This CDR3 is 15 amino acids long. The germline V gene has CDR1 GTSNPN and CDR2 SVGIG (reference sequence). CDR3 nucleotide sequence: TGTGCCTGGAGTCCTTCGGACCTCACTACCGGGGAGCTGTTTTTT. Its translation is CAWSPSDLTTGELFF.

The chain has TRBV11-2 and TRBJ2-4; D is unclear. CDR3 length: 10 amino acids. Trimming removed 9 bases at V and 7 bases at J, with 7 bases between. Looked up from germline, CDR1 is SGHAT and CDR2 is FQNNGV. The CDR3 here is CASSSNIQYF. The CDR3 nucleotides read TGTGCCAGTTCTTCGAACATTCAGTACTTC.

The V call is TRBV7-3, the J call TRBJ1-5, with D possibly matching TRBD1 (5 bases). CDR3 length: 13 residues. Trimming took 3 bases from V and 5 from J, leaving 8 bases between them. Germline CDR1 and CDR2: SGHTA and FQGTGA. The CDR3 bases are TGTGCCAGCAGCTTGGACATTTATCAGCCCCAGCATTTT. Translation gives CASSLDIYQPQHF.

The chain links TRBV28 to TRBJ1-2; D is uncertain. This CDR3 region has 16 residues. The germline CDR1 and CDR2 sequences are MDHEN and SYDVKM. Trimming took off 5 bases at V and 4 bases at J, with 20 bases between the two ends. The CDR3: CASSPLDESPVYGYTF. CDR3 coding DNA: TGTGCCAGCAGTCCCCTGGACGAATCACCCGTCTATGGCTACACCTTC.

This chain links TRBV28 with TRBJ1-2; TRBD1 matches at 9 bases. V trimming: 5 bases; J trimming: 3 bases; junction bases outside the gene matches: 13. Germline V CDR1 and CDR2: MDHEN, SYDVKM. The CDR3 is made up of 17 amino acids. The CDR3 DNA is TGTGCCAGCAGTCCGCACGCGGACAGGGGCGAGTACTATGGCTACACCTTC. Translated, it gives CASSPHADRGEYYGYTF.

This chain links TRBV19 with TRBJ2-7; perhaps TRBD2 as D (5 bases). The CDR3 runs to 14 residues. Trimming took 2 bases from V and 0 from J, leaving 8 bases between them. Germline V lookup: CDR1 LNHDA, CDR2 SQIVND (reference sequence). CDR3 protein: CASSINGDSYEQYF. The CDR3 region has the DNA TGTGCCAGTAGTATAAACGGGGACTCCTACGAGCAGTACTTC.

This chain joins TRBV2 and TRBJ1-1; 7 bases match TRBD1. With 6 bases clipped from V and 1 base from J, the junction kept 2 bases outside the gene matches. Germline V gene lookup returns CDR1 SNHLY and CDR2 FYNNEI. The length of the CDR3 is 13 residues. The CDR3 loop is CASSNRGNTEAFF. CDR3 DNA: TGTGCCAGCAGCAACAGGGGGAACACTGAAGCTTTCTTT.

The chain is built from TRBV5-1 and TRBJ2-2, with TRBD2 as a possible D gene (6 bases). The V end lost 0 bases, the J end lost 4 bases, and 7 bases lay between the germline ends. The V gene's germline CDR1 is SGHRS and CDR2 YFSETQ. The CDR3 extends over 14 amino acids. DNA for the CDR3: TGCGCCAGCAGCTTGGACGGGGGCACCGGGGAGCTGTTTTTT. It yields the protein CASSLDGGTGELFF.

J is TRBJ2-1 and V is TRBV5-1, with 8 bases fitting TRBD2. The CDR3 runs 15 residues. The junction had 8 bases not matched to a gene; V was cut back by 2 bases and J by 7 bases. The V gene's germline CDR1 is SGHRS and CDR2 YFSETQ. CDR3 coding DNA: TGCGCCAGCAGCTTATTGTCGGGGGGGCCGAATGAGCAGTTCTTC. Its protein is CASSLLSGGPNEQFF.

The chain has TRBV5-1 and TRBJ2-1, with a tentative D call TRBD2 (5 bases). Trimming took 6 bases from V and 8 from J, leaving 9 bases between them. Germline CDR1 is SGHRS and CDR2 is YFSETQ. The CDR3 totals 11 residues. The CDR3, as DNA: TGCGCCAGCAAAATCGGGGATGAGCAGTTCTTC. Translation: CASKIGDEQFF.

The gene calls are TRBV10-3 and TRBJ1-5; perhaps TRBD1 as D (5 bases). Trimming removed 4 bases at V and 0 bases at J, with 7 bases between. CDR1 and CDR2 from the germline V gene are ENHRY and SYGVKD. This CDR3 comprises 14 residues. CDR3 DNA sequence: TGTGCCATCAGTGGAGGGGATAGCAATCAGCCCCAGCATTTT. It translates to CAISGGDSNQPQHF.

The CDR3 sequence is CASSTGVGYTF. The CDR3 bases are TGTGCCAGCAGCACAGGGGTTGGCTACACCTTC. This chain links TRBV7-9 with TRBJ1-2, with 7 bases aligning to TRBD1. Germline lookup yields CDR1 SEHNR and CDR2 FQNEAQ (reference sequence). CDR3 length equals 11 residues. V lost 5 bases, J lost 7 bases, and 1 base stayed unmatched. The complete variable domain, with remaining parts taken from reference TRBV7-9 and TRBJ1-2, reads DTGVSQNPRHKITKRGQNVTFRCDPISEHNRLYWYRQTLGQGPEFLTYFQNEAQLEKSRLLSDRFSAERPKGSFSTLEIQRTEQGDSAMYLCASSTGVGYTFGSGTRLTVV.

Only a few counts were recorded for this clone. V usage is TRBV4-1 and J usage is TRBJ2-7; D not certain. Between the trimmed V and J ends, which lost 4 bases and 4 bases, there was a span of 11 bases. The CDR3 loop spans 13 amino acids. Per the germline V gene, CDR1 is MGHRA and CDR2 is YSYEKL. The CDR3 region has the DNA TGCGCCAGCAGCCGGGAACTCTATTACGAGCAGTACTTC. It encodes CASSRELYYEQYF.

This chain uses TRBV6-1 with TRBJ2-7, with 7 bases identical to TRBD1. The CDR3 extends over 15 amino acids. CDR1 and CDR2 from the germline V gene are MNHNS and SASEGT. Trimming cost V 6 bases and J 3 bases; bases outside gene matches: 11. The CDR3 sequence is CASRESGTELYEQYF. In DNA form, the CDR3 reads TGTGCCAGCAGAGAGTCCGGGACAGAACTCTACGAGCAGTACTTC.

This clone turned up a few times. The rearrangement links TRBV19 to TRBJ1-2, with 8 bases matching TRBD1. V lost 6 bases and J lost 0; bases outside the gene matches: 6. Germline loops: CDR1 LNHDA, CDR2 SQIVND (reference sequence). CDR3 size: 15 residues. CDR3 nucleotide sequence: TGTGCCAGTAGGACAGGGGAATATCCTAACTATGGCTACACCTTC. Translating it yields CASRTGEYPNYGYTF. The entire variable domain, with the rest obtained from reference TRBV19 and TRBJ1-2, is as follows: DGGITQSPKYLFRKEGQNVTLSCEQNLNHDAMYWYRQDPGQGLRLIYYSQIVNDFQKGDIAEGYSVSREKKESFPLTVTSAQKNPTAFYLCASRTGEYPNYGYTFGSGTRLTVV.